This T cell receptor beta chain was captured in a study of regulatory T cells in long-lasting Graves disease. iRepertoire HTBI primers and Arm-PCR of CDR3 regions built TCR beta libraries. TCRdb itself ran the multiplex PCR reads through MiXCR, one entry per CDR3 protein. The data contain about 470,000 distinct CDR3 sequences, 20% to 25% of them seen just once; the ten biggest clones take up 7.1%. Deletions cut 1 base from V and 3 bases from J, with 6 bases between. The CDR3 is made up of 13 amino acids. Germline CDR1 reads LNHNV; CDR2 reads YYDKDF (reference sequence). Time point reported: persistent/refractory GD, antithyroid drugs over 5 years with positive TRAb. Construction of the TCR library relied on RNA isolated from PBMCs.

The chain is built from TRBV15 and TRBJ1-1; unclear D gene. The sequencing used peripheral blood mononuclear cells (PBMCs), collected when the disease was refractory, from a patient treated with antithyroid drugs. The source is a female donor with Graves disease. The CDR3: CATSRGSDTEAFF. CDR3 coding DNA: TGTGCCACCAGCAGAGGGTCCGACACTGAAGCTTTCTTT.